These 20 T cell receptor beta chains came from one sample sequenced in a study of identifying expanded T cells in peripheral blood. Some clones are missing from TCRdb's copy, which holds only in-frame ones; the method was immunoSEQ multiplex PCR. The table has roughly 78,000 clones, approximately 87% seen once. Specimen: blood. The receptors shown here come from a person aged 18 to 75 in good health.

The CDR3 coding sequence is TGTGCCAGCAGCCGGACCGGTGCCGCGACCTACGAGCAGTACTTC. Amino acids: CASSRTGAATYEQYF. V gene TRBV7-9 combines with J gene TRBJ2-7, with D hard to call. V was cut by 5 bases and J by 2 bases, with 16 bases left in between. CDR1 is SEHNR, CDR2 FQNEAQ, per germline (reference sequence). The CDR3 runs 15 residues. Using reference TRBV7-9 and TRBJ2-7 for the parts outside the CDR3, the full variable domain is DTGVSQNPRHKITKRGQNVTFRCDPISEHNRLYWYRQTLGQGPEFLTYFQNEAQLEKSRLLSDRFSAERPKGSFSTLEIQRTEQGDSAMYLCASSRTGAATYEQYFGPGTRLTVT.

The chain is built from TRBV7-2 and TRBJ1-5; D is unresolved. Looked up from germline, CDR1 is SGHTA and CDR2 is FQGNSA. V was cut by 5 bases and J by 5 bases, with 10 bases left in between. The CDR3 has 13 residues. The CDR3 DNA reads TGTGCCAGCAGCCCCGGCTGGTATCAGCCCCAGCATTTT. It is translated as CASSPGWYQPQHF.

The chain combines TRBV7-2 with TRBJ1-2; D ambiguous. With 5 bases removed from V and 0 bases from J, the gap between germline ends came to 10 bases. CDR1 is SGHTA and CDR2 is FQGNSA in the germline V gene. The CDR3 has 14 amino acids. CDR3 DNA: TGTGCCAGCAGCCCTTATACCCCTAACTATGGCTACACCTTC. Its protein product is CASSPYTPNYGYTF. Looking up the rest from reference TRBV7-2 and TRBJ1-2 gives the full variable domain: GAGVSQSPSNKVTEKGKDVELRCDPISGHTALYWYRQSLGQGLEFLIYFQGNSAPDKSGLPSDRFSAERTGGSVSTLTIQRTQQEDSAVYLCASSPYTPNYGYTFGSGTRLTVV.

This chain connects TRBV9 to TRBJ2-4; D gene uncertain. The germline V gene has CDR1 SGDLS and CDR2 YYNGEE. The ends were cut back, 0 bases at V and 1 base at J, with 8 bases in the middle. The CDR3 covers 15 residues. The CDR3 region is CASSVEDGAKNIQYF. As DNA, the CDR3 is TGTGCCAGCAGCGTAGAGGATGGGGCCAAAAACATTCAGTACTTC.

The CDR3 bases are TGCAGCCCCGGGACTTGGGACAGGAACCCCTACGAGCAGTACTTC. Protein product: CSPGTWDRNPYEQYF. This sequence joins TRBV29-1 and TRBJ2-7; 8 bases are shared with TRBD1. Germline lookup yields CDR1 SQVTM and CDR2 ANQGSEA. Trimming removed 8 bases from V and 2 bases from J; junction bases left unmatched: 14. This CDR3 region has 15 residues.

The chain carries TRBV9 and TRBJ2-4; 7 bases are a match to TRBD1. This CDR3 is built from 19 residues. The germline gives CDR1 SGDLS, CDR2 YYNGEE. The V segment lost 0 bases and the J segment 7 bases; nucleotides outside the gene matches: 19. CDR3 nucleotide sequence: TGTGCCAGCAGCGTAGGAGGGGGCGGTCTAGTCCAAAATAGGAACATTCAGTACTTC. Translating gives CASSVGGGGLVQNRNIQYF. Combining the CDR3 with reference TRBV9 and TRBJ2-4 gives the whole variable domain DSGVTQTPKHLITATGQRVTLRCSPRSGDLSVYWYQQSLDQGLQFLIQYYNGEERAKGNILERFSAQQFPDLHSELNLSSLELGDSALYFCASSVGGGGLVQNRNIQYFGAGTRLSVL.

This clone was detected a few times. The V call is TRBV7-8, the J call TRBJ1-1, with a tentative D call TRBD1 (5 bases). The V end was cut by 3 bases, the J end by 4 bases, with 15 bases between. Per germline, CDR1 SGHVS and CDR2 FQNEAQ. The CDR3 runs 15 residues. The DNA of the CDR3 is TGTGCCAGCAGCTTTAAGGAACCGGGGGGCACTGAAGCTTTCTTT. This encodes CASSFKEPGGTEAFF.

This rearrangement joins TRBV27 to TRBJ1-1, with a weak D call TRBD1 (6 bases). Trimming took 6 bases from V and 5 from J, leaving 19 bases between them. Per the germline V gene, CDR1 is MNHEY and CDR2 is SMNVEV (reference sequence). There are 15 residues in the CDR3. The CDR3 DNA reads as TGTGCCAGCAGGCCCTCCGGGCAGGGGAAGACTGAAGCTTTCTTT. It yields the protein CASRPSGQGKTEAFF.

The chain links TRBV29-1 to TRBJ2-3, with 9 bases identical to TRBD1. This CDR3 spans 12 amino acids. V lost 7 bases and J lost 5; bases outside the gene matches: 4. Germline values: CDR1 SQVTM, CDR2 ANQGSEA. This chain's CDR3 is CSDRQGGDTQYF. CDR3 in DNA: TGCAGCGACAGACAGGGGGGAGATACGCAGTATTTT.

V and J are TRBV7-9 and TRBJ1-2, with D maybe TRBD1 (5 bases). Trimming took off 1 base at V and 4 bases at J, with 7 bases between the two ends. This CDR3 region has 13 residues. Germline lookup yields CDR1 SEHNR and CDR2 FQNEAQ (reference sequence). The CDR3 nucleotides are TGTGCCAGCAGCTTAGGACAGCCCTATGGCTACACCTTC. Protein product: CASSLGQPYGYTF. Using reference TRBV7-9 and TRBJ1-2 for the parts outside the CDR3, the full variable domain is DTGVSQNPRHKITKRGQNVTFRCDPISEHNRLYWYRQTLGQGPEFLTYFQNEAQLEKSRLLSDRFSAERPKGSFSTLEIQRTEQGDSAMYLCASSLGQPYGYTFGSGTRLTVV.

This chain links TRBV5-6 with TRBJ2-6, with D possibly being TRBD1 (6 bases). V lost 2 bases and J 1 base, leaving 10 bases between the germline ends. Per the germline V gene, CDR1 is SGHDT and CDR2 is YYEEEE. The CDR3 length is 16 residues. The CDR3 DNA sequence: TGTGCCAGCAGCTTCAGGGGTATGTCTGGGGCCAACGTCCTGACTTTC. Amino acids: CASSFRGMSGANVLTF.

The chain joins TRBV4-1 to TRBJ2-5, with a tentative D call TRBD2 (6 bases). The CDR3 runs 15 residues. The germline gives CDR1 MGHRA, CDR2 YSYEKL. V was trimmed by 4 bases and J by 3 bases, leaving 15 bases between them. CDR3 loop: CASSPNRRAEETQYF. The CDR3 DNA reads as TGCGCCAGCAGCCCGAATCGGAGGGCGGAAGAGACCCAGTACTTC.

The V and J genes are TRBV28 and TRBJ1-5; 8 positions agree with TRBD1. From germline, CDR1 is MDHEN and CDR2 SYDVKM. The V segment lost 6 bases and the J segment 15 bases; nucleotides outside the gene matches: 7. The CDR3 consists of 11 residues. CDR3 residues: CASRSGQVLHF. The CDR3 DNA follows: TGTGCCAGCAGATCGGGACAGGTTCTGCATTTT.

This chain links TRBV5-3 with TRBJ1-3; D call uncertain. TRBV5-3 qualifies as an ORF whose function is uncertain. The CDR3 runs to 15 residues. Trimming shortened V by 4 bases and J by 0 bases, and 11 bases separated the two germline ends. The CDR3 is CARSPKGRSGNTIYF. DNA for the CDR3: TGTGCCAGAAGCCCTAAGGGCCGCTCTGGAAACACCATATATTTT.

This chain links TRBV9 with TRBJ2-3; D perhaps matches TRBD2 (6 bases). This CDR3 comprises 15 residues. Trimming took off 0 bases at V and 2 bases at J, with 10 bases between the two ends. Germline-derived CDR1 and CDR2 are SGDLS and YYNGEE. The CDR3 DNA sequence: TGTGCCAGCAGCGTAGGGGGCGGGACCACAGATACGCAGTATTTT. This codes for CASSVGGGTTDTQYF.

The V gene is TRBV10-3, the J gene TRBJ2-6, with 8 bases that match TRBD1. The ends lost 9 bases at V and 4 bases at J; junction bases unmatched: 11. Germline V gene sequence: CDR1 ENHRY, CDR2 SYGVKD. The CDR3 is made up of 16 amino acids. The CDR3 protein is CAIGGQGGTGANVLTF. CDR3 sequence (DNA): TGTGCCATAGGCGGACAGGGAGGTACAGGGGCCAACGTCCTGACTTTC.

In its sample, this clone was seen a few times. The CDR3 bases are TGTGCCAGCAGCTTAATCGGGGGCTACGAGCAGTACTTC. Translated: CASSLIGGYEQYF. The chain recombines TRBV7-2 with TRBJ2-7, with TRBD2 as a possible D gene (6 bases). Germline CDR1 is SGHTA and CDR2 is FQGNSA. V was shortened by 2 bases and J by 3 bases, with 8 bases between the two germline ends. This CDR3 comprises 13 residues.

The chain carries TRBV6-6 and TRBJ1-1, with unresolved D. The CDR3 sequence is 14 residues long. V was cut by 0 bases and J by 4 bases, with 9 bases left in between. Germline CDR1 and CDR2: MNHNY and SVGAGI (reference sequence). CDR3 region: CASSYSLGGTEAFF. In DNA, the CDR3 is TGTGCCAGCAGTTACTCTCTGGGTGGCACTGAAGCTTTCTTT.

This chain uses TRBV4-3 with TRBJ2-1; 8 bases match TRBD2. The CDR3 covers 15 residues. With 2 bases clipped from V and 6 bases from J, the junction kept 6 bases outside the gene matches. CDR1 is LGHNA, CDR2 YSLEER, per germline. CDR3 sequence (DNA): TGCGCCAGCAGCCAAAGACGGGGGGGCCCCAATGAGCAGTTCTTC. This translates into CASSQRRGGPNEQFF.

V and J are TRBV6-5 and TRBJ2-3; no clear D gene. Trimming left V 6 bases short and J 0 bases short, with 7 bases between. Germline values: CDR1 MNHEY, CDR2 SVGAGI. This CDR3 region has 13 residues. The CDR3 DNA reads as TGTGCCAGCAGGGCACTTAGCACAGATACGCAGTATTTT. Translation gives CASRALSTDTQYF.